The source of this T cell receptor (beta chain) is a study of blood T cell repertoires in COVID-19. Study background: The study drew acute and convalescent COVID-19 samples from the United States, Italy and Spain. In each case, the material was cDNA or gDNA derived from T cells, B-cell-depleted T cells, or PBMCs.

The authors' processing: Nucleated cell counts were estimated from reference gene primer amplification. Sequencing was performed with immunoSEQ multiplex PCR; in TCRdb, only in-frame clones are kept and a portion is missing. V, J and clone size are those of that table, while D and trimming were read from the DNA. The table lists more than 150,000 clones, more than 85% of them singletons. The origin of this receptor is a man in his forties or fifties with active or convalescent COVID-19. The sample consisted of peripheral blood.

DNA of the CDR3: TGTGCCAGCAAGGTGACAGGGTACAATGAGCAGTTCTTC. Translation gives CASKVTGYNEQFF. This rearrangement joins TRBV28 to TRBJ2-1, with 7 bases fitting TRBD1. The V and J ends lost 7 bases and 4 bases, in that order; junction bases with no gene match: 4. The length of the CDR3 is 13 residues. Germline V gene sequence: CDR1 MDHEN, CDR2 SYDVKM. The whole variable domain, remainder taken from reference TRBV28 and TRBJ2-1, is DVKVTQSSRYLVKRTGEKVFLECVQDMDHENMFWYRQDPGLGLRLIYFSYDVKMKEKGDIPEGYSVSREKKERFSLILESASTNQTSMYLCASKVTGYNEQFFGPGTRLTVL.